Below, 24 T cell receptor beta chains from the same sample are listed, as sequenced in a study of T cells in Graves' hyperthyroidism and ophthalmopathy. Amplification of TCR beta CDR3 regions was performed using RNA transcripts as template. The HTBI set primed first-round TCR CDR3 RT-PCR. MiXCR was run by TCRdb on the multiplex PCR reads, yielding one entry per CDR3 protein. The repertoire consists of approximately 260,000 distinct CDR3 sequences, with roughly 15% occurring once and the leading ten covering roughly 31%. The sample consisted of blood. The receptor source for this set is a woman aged 45 to 65 with Graves' hyperthyroidism that later progressed to Graves' ophthalmopathy.

This clonotype was seen many times. This chain connects TRBV3-1 to TRBJ2-1, with 7 bases that match TRBD1. Germline lookup yields CDR1 LGHDT and CDR2 YNNKEL (reference sequence). This CDR3 region has 15 residues. Unmatched junction bases numbered 5, after V lost 2 bases and J lost 4 bases. The CDR3 region has the DNA TGTGCCAGCAGCCAATCGGGACAGCGATACAATGAGCAGTTCTTC. Translation gives CASSQSGQRYNEQFF.

Concerning this clonotype itself: This may stem from a read error, because a much larger clone lies one nucleotide away. The chain is built from TRBV6-1 and TRBJ1-1; D unclear. Germline CDR1 MNHNS, CDR2 SASEGT. V dropped 7 bases and J dropped 3 bases, with 9 bases sitting between them. This CDR3 has 12 amino acids. The CDR3 DNA reads as TGTGCCAGCACACTCTACTACACTGAAGCTTTCTTT. Its translation is CASTLYYTEAFF.

A single count supports this clonotype. V is TRBV14 and J is TRBJ2-7, with 8 bases lining up with TRBD2. CDR1 and CDR2 (germline): SGHDN, FVKESK. The CDR3 sequence is 16 residues long. Unmatched junction bases numbered 10, after V lost 6 bases and J lost 0 bases. The CDR3 sequence is CASRPRGGRLSYEQYF. The CDR3, as DNA: TGTGCCAGCAGACCGCGGGGCGGGAGGCTCTCCTACGAGCAGTACTTC.

A word on this clonotype: The DNA is omitted, as the CDR3 cannot be located on it reliably, and the CDR3 follows TCRdb's listing. The chain recombines TRBV5-6 with TRBJ2-7; no check of the table's D call, TRBD1, against the DNA was made. The CDR3 has 24 amino acids, counting both end residues. Germline lookup yields CDR1 SGHDT and CDR2 YYEEEE. CDR3 sequence reads: CASSFYICSARDVTRTGPPYEQYF.

This clonotype was counted many times. This sequence joins TRBV6-2 or TRBV6-3 and TRBJ2-3; D is ambiguous. The CDR3 is 15 residues long. The germline gives CDR1 MNHEY, CDR2 SVGEGT. V was pared by 2 bases and J by 8 bases, with 17 bases between. The CDR3, as DNA: TGTGCCAGCAGTTACGACGGCGGCTCGGGTGGTACGCAGTATTTT. Translation: CASSYDGGSGGTQYF.

The genes are TRBV3-1 and TRBJ2-5, with 8 positions matching TRBD1. The junction had 10 bases not matched to a gene; V was cut back by 5 bases and J by 5 bases. The germline CDR1 and CDR2 sequences are LGHDT and YNNKEL (reference sequence). The CDR3 is 15 residues long. CDR3 loop: CASSWQGAFGETQYF. Here the CDR3 DNA reads TGTGCCAGCAGCTGGCAGGGGGCGTTCGGGGAGACCCAGTACTTC.

This clonotype appeared many times. The genes are TRBV5-1 and TRBJ1-1; no clear D. The germline CDR1 and CDR2 sequences are SGHRS and YFSETQ. V dropped 4 bases and J dropped 2 bases, with 12 bases sitting between them. This CDR3 is built from 14 residues. The CDR3 nucleotides read TGCGCCAGCAGCCCCGATCCGATCAACACTGAAGCTTTCTTT. Translated, it gives CASSPDPINTEAFF.

This clonotype was counted ten times or more. The rearrangement uses TRBV11-2 and TRBJ1-1; TRBD1 matches at 7 bases. Germline V lookup: CDR1 SGHAT, CDR2 FQNNGV. The CDR3 loop spans 13 amino acids. V lost 5 bases, J lost 6 bases, and 6 bases stayed unmatched. CDR3 nucleotide sequence: TGTGCCAGCAGCCTCCGACAGGGCGCTGAAGCTTTCTTT. This encodes CASSLRQGAEAFF.

This clonotype was detected only a few times. This rearrangement joins TRBV10-3 to TRBJ1-3; D may be TRBD1 (6 bases). The length of the CDR3 is 16 residues. CDR1 and CDR2 (germline): ENHRY, SYGVKD. The V gene lost 3 bases and the J gene lost 2 bases, with 14 bases spanning the gap. This CDR3 is CAISESSQGTGNTIYF. CDR3 DNA: TGTGCCATCAGTGAATCTTCACAGGGAACTGGAAACACCATATATTTT.

This clonotype was observed many times. The chain uses TRBV9 and TRBJ1-6; D is perhaps TRBD1 (5 bases). With 0 bases removed from V and 14 bases from J, the gap between germline ends came to 15 bases. CDR3 size: 14 residues. Germline V gives CDR1 SGDLS, CDR2 YYNGEE. DNA of the CDR3: TGTGCCAGCAGCGTAGAGGCCCAGGGAAGGACCCTCCACTTT. Protein product: CASSVEAQGRTLHF.

This clonotype came up many times. This sequence joins TRBV7-8 and TRBJ1-6; D is unclear. Germline V gene lookup returns CDR1 SGHVS and CDR2 FQNEAQ. The CDR3 spans 13 residues. Between the trimmed V and J ends, which lost 4 bases and 6 bases, there was a span of 7 bases. CDR3 DNA: TGTGCCAGCAGCTCACGGGGTAATTCACCCCTCCACTTT. As protein: CASSSRGNSPLHF.

The chain joins TRBV30 to TRBJ2-7; 11 bases align to TRBD1. The germline gives CDR1 GTSNPN, CDR2 SVGIG (reference sequence). Germline trimming cut 2 bases from V and 0 bases from J; bases unmatched to any gene: 3. The CDR3 totals 15 residues. DNA for the CDR3: TGTGCCTGGAGTCCCGGGACAGGGGGCTCCTACGAGCAGTACTTC. This translates into CAWSPGTGGSYEQYF.

V and J are TRBV6-1 and TRBJ1-1; possibly TRBD1 for D (6 bases). The germline V gene encodes CDR1 MNHNS and CDR2 SASEGT. V was pared by 6 bases and J by 0 bases, with 14 bases between. This CDR3 spans 15 amino acids. The CDR3 nucleotides read TGTGCCAGCAGCCTAGATGGGGGCATGAACACTGAAGCTTTCTTT. Protein sequence: CASSLDGGMNTEAFF.

This clonotype was recorded a few times. V gene TRBV5-4 combines with J gene TRBJ2-7, with D unresolved. The CDR3 has 14 amino acids. V gave up 4 bases and J gave up 5 bases, with 16 bases separating them. In germline, CDR1 is SGHNT, CDR2 YYREEE (reference sequence). CDR3 sequence reads: CASSTPTRSNEQYF. CDR3 DNA sequence: TGTGCCAGCAGCACACCGACAAGGTCCAACGAGCAGTACTTC.

V and J are TRBV6-1 and TRBJ2-2; a possible D gene is TRBD2 (5 bases). Germline CDR1 reads MNHNS; CDR2 reads SASEGT. The CDR3 extends over 15 amino acids. Trimming shortened V by 5 bases and J by 4 bases, and 14 bases separated the two germline ends. CDR3 nucleotide sequence: TGTGCCAGCAGTTTCTCCGGGATATCCACCGGGGAGCTGTTTTTT. Protein sequence: CASSFSGISTGELFF.

This clonotype has a count of ten or more. The chain carries TRBV20-1 and TRBJ1-2; D gene ambiguous. The CDR3 extends over 10 amino acids. CDR1 DFQATT and CDR2 SNEGSKA come from the germline V gene (reference sequence). The V end was cut by 4 bases, the J end by 5 bases, with 5 bases between. The CDR3 DNA reads as TGCAGTGCTAAGTCGTATGGCTACACCTTC. Translating gives CSAKSYGYTF.

Points on this clonotype: This may be a read error: a much more frequent sequence differs by one nucleotide. In this CDR3 the conserved last residue, phenylalanine or tryptophan, is missing, so a read error is likely. The CDR3 nucleotides read TGCAGCGCCCGTGGCGGGGTCGAAGGCACTGAAGCTTTCCTT. Translating gives CSARGGVEGTEAFL. The chain couples TRBV29-1 to TRBJ1-1; D is ambiguous. With 7 bases removed from V and 4 bases from J, the gap between germline ends came to 19 bases. This CDR3 contains 14 residues. Germline CDR1 reads SQVTM; CDR2 reads ANQGSEA.

Note on this clonotype: One end of the junction varies from germline; a read error may be responsible. The genes are TRBV2 and TRBJ2-7; D gene ambiguous. The CDR3 extends over 15 amino acids. Germline CDR1 SNHLY, CDR2 FYNNEI. Written as DNA, the CDR3 is TGTGCCAGCAGTCAACCCCCAGTAGCCTCCCACGAGCAGTACTTC. Translation: CASSQPPVASHEQYF.

This clonotype was observed many times. The chain couples TRBV12-5 to TRBJ2-1; the D gene could be TRBD1 or TRBD2 (5 bases each). The CDR3 is made up of 18 amino acids. CDR1 and CDR2 from the germline V gene are LGHNT and FRNRAP. Trimming shortened V by 3 bases and J by 0 bases, and 18 bases separated the two germline ends. CDR3 DNA: TGTGCTAGTGGTTTCCGCCCAGGGACGGGGCGCTCCTACAATGAGCAGTTCTTC. Translating it yields CASGFRPGTGRSYNEQFF. Full variable domain (remainder filled in from reference TRBV12-5 and TRBJ2-1): DARVTQTPRHKVTEMGQEVTMRCQPILGHNTVFWYRQTMMQGLELLAYFRNRAPLDDSGMPKDRFSAEMPDATLATLKIQPSEPRDSAVYFCASGFRPGTGRSYNEQFFGPGTRLTVL.

This clonotype was counted ten times or more. This chain links TRBV27 with TRBJ2-5; the D gene is possibly TRBD1 (5 bases). The CDR3 loop spans 16 amino acids. V lost 4 bases and J 5 bases, leaving 20 bases between the germline ends. The V gene's germline CDR1 is MNHEY and CDR2 SMNVEV (reference sequence). The CDR3 here is CASSSKNPRVRETQYF. The CDR3 DNA reads TGTGCCAGCAGTTCAAAAAATCCCAGGGTCAGGGAGACCCAGTACTTC.

This clonotype was seen more than once but under ten times. This chain uses TRBV9 with TRBJ2-7; 10 positions match TRBD2. Losses at the gene ends were 0 bases for V and 6 bases for J; bases not matched to a gene: 6. The CDR3 loop spans 15 amino acids. The V gene's germline CDR1 is SGDLS and CDR2 YYNGEE. The CDR3 nucleotides read TGTGCCAGCAGCGTAGCGGCTAGCGGGAGTACCGAGCAGTACTTC. It codes for CASSVAASGSTEQYF.

The rearrangement uses TRBV20-1 and TRBJ1-1; no reliable D call. The CDR3 sequence is 15 residues long. Germline CDR1 DFQATT, CDR2 SNEGSKA (reference sequence). The germline V and J ends were trimmed by 0 bases and 0 bases, with 11 bases remaining between them. The CDR3 DNA follows: TGCAGTGCTAGAGATATGGGTACCCTGAACACTGAAGCTTTCTTT. Translating it yields CSARDMGTLNTEAFF.

This clonotype was detected ten times or more. The chain joins TRBV29-1 to TRBJ2-1, with 9 bases lining up with TRBD1. J was trimmed by 2 bases and V by 5 bases; bases with no gene match: 4. Germline-derived CDR1 and CDR2 are SQVTM and ANQGSEA. The CDR3 is 14 amino acids. CDR3 DNA sequence: TGCAGCGTTCAACGGGACAGGGCCTACAATGAGCAGTTCTTC. Protein: CSVQRDRAYNEQFF.

V gene TRBV20-1 combines with J gene TRBJ1-6, with 7 bases identical to TRBD1. The germline CDR1 and CDR2 sequences are DFQATT and SNEGSKA (reference sequence). Trimming removed 5 bases from V and 11 bases from J; junction bases left unmatched: 12. CDR3 length equals 14 residues. CDR3 sequence (DNA): TGCAGTGCTGCATCAGGGGGACCGGCGACACCCCTCCACTTT. Translated: CSAASGGPATPLHF.